The 27 T cell receptor beta chains below come from one sample, sequenced in a study of CD8 T cells in ankylosing spondylitis. TCRdb reprocessed the 5' RACE reads via MiXCR and lists one record per CDR3 protein. The data hold approximately 16,000 distinct CDR3 sequences, with roughly 8.2% observed a single time. Material for sequencing was blood. The receptors originated from a male donor with ankylosing spondylitis or in good health (not recorded which).

This clonotype was seen repeatedly, ten times or more. The chain combines TRBV6-1 with TRBJ2-5, with D perhaps given as TRBD1 or TRBD2 (6 bases each). The V end lost 1 base, the J end lost 1 base, and 16 bases lay between the germline ends. There are 17 residues in the CDR3. The germline gives CDR1 MNHNS, CDR2 SASEGT. DNA of the CDR3: TGTGCCAGCAGTGAAGAACGGGGGCGTAAGCGCCAAGAGACCCAGTACTTC. This gives the protein CASSEERGRKRQETQYF.

Many counts were recorded for this clonotype. The chain links TRBV20-1 to TRBJ1-6; D possibly corresponds to TRBD1 (6 bases). Per germline, CDR1 DFQATT and CDR2 SNEGSKA (reference sequence). Trimming pared 3 bases from V and 10 bases from J, leaving 13 bases between. The CDR3 is 13 amino acids. For the CDR3, the DNA is TGCAGTGCTAGCGGCAGGGGTCACTCACCCCTCCACTTT. This gives the protein CSASGRGHSPLHF.

The rearrangement joins TRBV7-3 to TRBJ2-2, with 10 bases that match TRBD2. The V gene's germline CDR1 is SGHTA and CDR2 FQGTGA. V shed 8 bases and J 5 bases; nucleotides not matched to a gene: 11. This CDR3 spans 16 amino acids. The CDR3 nucleotides are TGTGCCAGCGGTGGGACCGGGACTAGCGCTACCGGGGAGCTGTTTTTT. Its translation is CASGGTGTSATGELFF.

This clonotype was observed a few times. The genes are TRBV6-5 and TRBJ1-1; D unresolved. This CDR3 comprises 16 residues. Between the trimmed V and J ends, which lost 0 bases and 0 bases, there was a span of 11 bases. CDR1 MNHEY and CDR2 SVGAGI come from the germline V gene. CDR3 in amino acids: CASSYSGRKMNTEAFF. In nucleotides, the CDR3 is TGTGCCAGCAGTTACTCGGGCAGAAAAATGAACACTGAAGCTTTCTTT.

This clonotype was observed a handful of times. The CDR3, as DNA: TGTGCCAGCAGCGGGACCTGGGGTTCAGATACGCAGTATTTT. Protein product: CASSGTWGSDTQYF. This chain uses TRBV5-5 with TRBJ2-3; D assignment may be TRBD1 or TRBD2 (5 bases each). The germline V and J ends were trimmed by 4 bases and 4 bases, with 13 bases remaining between them. Germline V gene lookup returns CDR1 SGHKS and CDR2 YYEKEE (reference sequence). CDR3 length equals 14 residues.

This clonotype was recorded many times. This chain links TRBV15 with TRBJ2-3; D possibly corresponds to TRBD2 (6 bases). CDR3 length: 16 amino acids. Trimming left V 0 bases short and J 0 bases short, with 10 bases between. Per the germline V gene, CDR1 is LNHNV and CDR2 is YYDKDF (reference sequence). The CDR3 protein is CATSRDRRASTDTQYF. In DNA form, the CDR3 reads TGTGCCACCAGCAGAGATCGGAGGGCAAGCACAGATACGCAGTATTTT.

This chain connects TRBV25-1 to TRBJ1-6; D ambiguous. Trimming removed 4 bases from V and 7 bases from J, with 14 bases in between. Germline V gene lookup returns CDR1 MGHDK and CDR2 SYGVNS. This CDR3 region has 15 residues. CDR3 nucleotide sequence: TGTGCCAGCAGTGCCCCGGGAAATTGGAATTCACCCCTCCACTTT. This gives the protein CASSAPGNWNSPLHF.

The chain links TRBV7-2 to TRBJ1-1, with D uncertain. CDR1 is SGHTA, CDR2 FQGNSA, per germline. CDR3 length: 12 amino acids. Trimming removed 1 base from V and 2 bases from J, with 2 bases in between. In nucleotides, the CDR3 is TGTGCCAGCAGCTTAGTTAACACTGAAGCTTTCTTT. It translates to CASSLVNTEAFF.

In its sample, this clonotype is medium-sized. For the CDR3, the DNA is TGTGCTAGTGGTTTGGCAACAGGGTCCGGGGAGCTGTTTTTT. Encoded protein: CASGLATGSGELFF. The V gene is TRBV12-5, the J gene TRBJ2-2, with D perhaps TRBD1 (6 bases). This CDR3 has 14 residues. CDR1 is LGHNT and CDR2 is FRNRAP in the germline V gene. The V end lost 1 base, the J end lost 6 bases, and 9 bases lay between the germline ends. Drawing the rest from reference TRBV12-5 and TRBJ2-2, the complete variable domain is DARVTQTPRHKVTEMGQEVTMRCQPILGHNTVFWYRQTMMQGLELLAYFRNRAPLDDSGMPKDRFSAEMPDATLATLKIQPSEPRDSAVYFCASGLATGSGELFFGEGSRLTVL.

The V gene is TRBV28, the J gene TRBJ2-1, with 8 bases aligning to TRBD2. Germline V gene sequence: CDR1 MDHEN, CDR2 SYDVKM. This CDR3 region has 16 residues. V was pared by 7 bases and J by 4 bases, with 12 bases of the junction left unmatched. CDR3 DNA: TGTGCCAGCACCCTAAGAATAGCGGGGCTGTACAATGAGCAGTTCTTC. Its translation is CASTLRIAGLYNEQFF.

The table lists this clonotype with many counts. The chain carries TRBV29-1 and TRBJ2-3; tentatively, D is TRBD2 (5 bases). The germline V gene has CDR1 SQVTM and CDR2 ANQGSEA. V lost 3 bases to trimming and J lost 0 bases, with 7 bases between them. The CDR3 has 13 amino acids. The CDR3 is CSVEEVSTDTQYF. As DNA, the CDR3 is TGCAGCGTTGAGGAGGTCAGCACAGATACGCAGTATTTT.

Many counts were recorded for this clonotype. The chain has TRBV7-2 and TRBJ2-2, with D unresolved. In germline, CDR1 is SGHTA, CDR2 FQGNSA. Trimming stripped 2 bases from V and 0 bases from J, with 10 bases between. This CDR3 is 16 amino acids long. The CDR3 reads CASSLIHGTNTGELFF. CDR3 coding DNA: TGTGCCAGCAGCTTAATTCACGGAACGAACACCGGGGAGCTGTTTTTT.

This clonotype was found many times. The chain links TRBV20-1 to TRBJ2-2, with no clear D. The germline V gene has CDR1 DFQATT and CDR2 SNEGSKA (reference sequence). V dropped 5 bases and J dropped 7 bases, with 11 bases sitting between them. This CDR3 region has 12 residues. The CDR3 DNA reads as TGCAGTGCTGATAATACCGGCGGGGAGCTGTTTTTT. Translated: CSADNTGGELFF.

This clonotype was seen at least ten times. This chain links TRBV14 with TRBJ2-1; possible D gene TRBD2, 5 bases. This CDR3 is built from 12 residues. Germline loops: CDR1 SGHDN, CDR2 FVKESK. Trimming took 4 bases from V and 7 from J, leaving 8 bases between them. For the CDR3, the DNA is TGTGCCAGCAGCCGGCAGCGGAATGAGCAGTTCTTC. Translated, it gives CASSRQRNEQFF.

This clonotype was seen only a few times. The chain carries TRBV20-1 and TRBJ2-1; a weak D match, TRBD2 (6 bases). The CDR3 runs 14 residues. Germline values: CDR1 DFQATT, CDR2 SNEGSKA (reference sequence). V was shortened by 4 bases and J by 6 bases, with 16 bases between the two germline ends. CDR3 amino acids: CSAITGVGGNEQFF. The CDR3, as DNA: TGCAGTGCTATAACGGGAGTAGGAGGCAATGAGCAGTTCTTC.

The V and J genes are TRBV14 and TRBJ2-2, with 10 bases identical to TRBD2. Losses at the gene ends were 4 bases for V and 1 base for J; bases not matched to a gene: 3. There are 16 residues in the CDR3. The germline V gene encodes CDR1 SGHDN and CDR2 FVKESK. CDR3 loop: CASSPRLAGNTGELFF. CDR3 sequence (DNA): TGTGCCAGCAGCCCCCGACTAGCGGGGAACACCGGGGAGCTGTTTTTT.

This clonotype was detected a few times. The chain links TRBV7-9 to TRBJ1-6; 8 nucleotides line up with TRBD1. The CDR3 is 17 amino acids. CDR1 SEHNR and CDR2 FQNEAQ come from the germline V gene (reference sequence). V lost 4 bases and J lost 0; bases outside the gene matches: 5. The CDR3 sequence is CASSSQGASSYNSPLHF. CDR3 DNA: TGTGCCAGCAGCTCTCAGGGGGCGAGCTCCTATAATTCACCCCTCCACTTT.

V usage is TRBV6-5 and J usage is TRBJ2-1; TRBD1 is a possible D gene (5 bases). V gave up 7 bases and J gave up 8 bases, with 15 bases separating them. This CDR3 contains 13 residues. Germline CDR1 MNHEY, CDR2 SVGAGI. The CDR3 here is CASKRQGGDEQFF. The CDR3 bases are TGTGCCAGCAAGCGCCAGGGCGGCGATGAGCAGTTCTTC.

This clonotype was seen many times. The chain recombines TRBV12-3 or TRBV12-4 with TRBJ2-5; D uncertain. The CDR3 consists of 13 residues. V lost 6 bases to trimming and J lost 4 bases, with 12 bases between them. The CDR3 bases are TGTGCCAGCAGCCCTAGTACCAGAGAGACCCAGTACTTC. It translates to CASSPSTRETQYF.

CDR3 coding DNA: TGTGCCAGCACCAGGATCCAGTCATTTAGGCAGTTCTTC. Amino acids: CASTRIQSFRQFF. The chain is built from TRBV11-3 and TRBJ2-1; D gene unclear. The CDR3 covers 13 residues. From germline, CDR1 is SGHNT and CDR2 YENEEA. The V end lost 7 bases, the J end lost 12 bases, and 19 bases lay between the germline ends.

The J gene is TRBJ2-5, the V gene TRBV29-1; D unclear. Germline CDR1 is SQVTM and CDR2 is ANQGSEA. V was clipped by 4 bases and J by 0 bases, with 9 bases between them. This CDR3 is 13 amino acids long. The CDR3 coding sequence is TGCAGCGTTGTTGGCCAATACCAAGAGACCCAGTACTTC. Translated: CSVVGQYQETQYF.

Relative to its sample, this clonotype is medium-sized. The gene calls are TRBV5-1 and TRBJ1-1, with 9 nucleotides matching TRBD1. With V trimmed by 3 bases and J by 0 bases, 3 bases remained unmatched. The CDR3 is made up of 15 amino acids. CDR1 SGHRS and CDR2 YFSETQ come from the germline V gene. CDR3 sequence: CASSWTGAVNTEAFF. For the CDR3, the DNA is TGCGCCAGCAGCTGGACAGGGGCAGTGAACACTGAAGCTTTCTTT. Based on the CDR3 plus reference TRBV5-1 and TRBJ1-1, the full variable domain is KAGVTQTPRYLIKTRGQQVTLSCSPISGHRSVSWYQQTPGQGLQFLFEYFSETQRNKGNFPGRFSGRQFSNSRSEMNVSTLELGDSALYLCASSWTGAVNTEAFFGQGTRLTVV.

This clonotype came up many times. This rearrangement joins TRBV7-9 to TRBJ1-5; D not certain. The V gene's germline CDR1 is SEHNR and CDR2 FQNEAQ (reference sequence). Between the trimmed V and J ends, which lost 1 base and 0 bases, there was a span of 10 bases. The CDR3 totals 16 residues. CDR3 residues: CASSLGGPPSNQPQHF. In nucleotides, the CDR3 is TGTGCCAGCAGCTTAGGTGGGCCGCCTAGCAATCAGCCCCAGCATTTT.

The rearrangement links TRBV7-2 to TRBJ2-7, with D unresolved. The V gene lost 1 base and the J gene lost 3 bases, with 10 bases spanning the gap. The CDR3 runs 14 residues. The germline V gene encodes CDR1 SGHTA and CDR2 FQGNSA. The CDR3 loop is CASSLVSEYYEQYF. Here the CDR3 DNA reads TGTGCCAGCAGCTTAGTGTCGGAGTACTACGAGCAGTACTTC.

This clonotype was seen a few times. The chain links TRBV14 to TRBJ2-1, with a weak D call TRBD2 (6 bases). The CDR3 consists of 14 residues. CDR1 is SGHDN and CDR2 is FVKESK in the germline V gene. V dropped 1 base and J dropped 6 bases, with 10 bases sitting between them. CDR3 sequence: CASSQAVGSNEQFF. CDR3 DNA sequence: TGTGCCAGCAGCCAAGCGGTCGGGAGCAATGAGCAGTTCTTC.

The table lists this clonotype with many counts. The chain links TRBV28 to TRBJ2-3, with D perhaps being TRBD1 or TRBD2 (5 bases each). The CDR3 length is 15 residues. Per the germline V gene, CDR1 is MDHEN and CDR2 is SYDVKM. V gave up 7 bases and J gave up 1 base, with 15 bases separating them. The CDR3 nucleotides are TGTGCCAGCAAGGGTGGGACGGACGGCACAGATACGCAGTATTTT. It yields the protein CASKGGTDGTDTQYF.

This chain uses TRBV7-7 with TRBJ2-3, with TRBD2 as a possible D gene (7 bases). The V end lost 5 bases, the J end lost 3 bases, and 15 bases lay between the germline ends. From germline, CDR1 is SSHAT and CDR2 FNYEAQ (reference sequence). The CDR3 is made up of 15 amino acids. The CDR3: CASSQGLAETDTQYF. Written as DNA, the CDR3 is TGTGCCAGCAGCCAGGGGCTAGCGGAGACAGATACGCAGTATTTT. Looking up the rest from reference TRBV7-7 and TRBJ2-3 gives the full variable domain: GAGVSQSPRYKVTKRGQDVTLRCDPISSHATLYWYQQALGQGPEFLTYFNYEAQPDKSGLPSDRFSAERPEGSISTLTIQRTEQRDSAMYRCASSQGLAETDTQYFGPGTRLTVL.